A selection of T cell receptor beta chains follows, all from one sample in a study of shared clonotypes between healthy human individuals. The data were produced by immunoSEQ multiplex PCR, yet TCRdb's version contains in-frame clones alone and is incomplete. The data contain about 700,000 clones, about 90% of them singletons. Sequencing was carried out using naive CD8+ T cells sorted from blood. These receptors were collected from a man aged 25-45 years in good health. Both conserved end residues are part of each CDR3. Each record gives: V gene, J gene, CDR3 protein.

V gene: TRBV2; J gene: TRBJ2-3; CDR3 protein: CASSEGSGRWTDTQYF
V gene: TRBV7-7; J gene: TRBJ2-1; CDR3 protein: CASSPGGRRFNEQFF
V gene: TRBV6-5; J gene: TRBJ2-2; CDR3 protein: CASIYGYTGELFF
V gene: TRBV7-9; J gene: TRBJ2-7; CDR3 protein: CASSPGPYEQYF
V gene: TRBV28; J gene: TRBJ2-7; CDR3 protein: CASRPLSGQVPYEQYF
V gene: TRBV2; J gene: TRBJ1-2; CDR3 protein: CASIGAGHILYGYTF
V gene: TRBV5-8; J gene: TRBJ2-1; CDR3 protein: CASSFLAGVVNEQFF
V gene: TRBV27; J gene: TRBJ2-1; CDR3 protein: CASSAGTGVSEQFF
V gene: TRBV5-8; J gene: TRBJ2-4; CDR3 protein: CASSLARGELAKNIQYF
V gene: TRBV2; J gene: TRBJ2-1; CDR3 protein: CASSAFGAGGTYNEQFF
V gene: TRBV7-9; J gene: TRBJ2-3; CDR3 protein: CASSTTWIIQSTDTQYF
V gene: TRBV5-4; J gene: TRBJ2-1; CDR3 protein: CASSFGLAGYTPNEQFF
V gene: TRBV18; J gene: TRBJ1-4; CDR3 protein: CASSRTGTGDIATNEKLFF
V gene: TRBV6-5; J gene: TRBJ2-5; CDR3 protein: CASSYSRETQYF
V gene: TRBV5-6; J gene: TRBJ2-1; CDR3 protein: CASSLIMDEQFF